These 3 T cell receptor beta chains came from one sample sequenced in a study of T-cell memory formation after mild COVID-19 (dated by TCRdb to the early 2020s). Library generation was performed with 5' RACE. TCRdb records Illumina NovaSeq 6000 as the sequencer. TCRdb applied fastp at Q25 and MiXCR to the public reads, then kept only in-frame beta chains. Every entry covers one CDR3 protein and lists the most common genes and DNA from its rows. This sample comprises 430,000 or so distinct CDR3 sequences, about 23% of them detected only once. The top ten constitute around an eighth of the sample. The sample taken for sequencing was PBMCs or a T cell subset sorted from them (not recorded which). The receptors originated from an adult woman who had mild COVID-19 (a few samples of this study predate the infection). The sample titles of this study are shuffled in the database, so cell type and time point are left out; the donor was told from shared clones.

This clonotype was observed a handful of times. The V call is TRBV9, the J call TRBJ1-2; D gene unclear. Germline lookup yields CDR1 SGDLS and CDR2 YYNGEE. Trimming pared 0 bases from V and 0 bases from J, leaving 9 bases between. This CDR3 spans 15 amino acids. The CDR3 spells CASSVASATNYGYTF. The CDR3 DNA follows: TGTGCCAGCAGCGTAGCCTCAGCAACTAACTATGGCTACACCTTC.

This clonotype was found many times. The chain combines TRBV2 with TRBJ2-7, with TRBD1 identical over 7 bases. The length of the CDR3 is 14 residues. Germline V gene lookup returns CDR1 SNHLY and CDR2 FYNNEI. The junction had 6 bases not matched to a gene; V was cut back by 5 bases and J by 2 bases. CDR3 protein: CASSPPGQPYEQYF. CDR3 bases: TGTGCCAGCAGTCCCCCGGGACAGCCCTACGAGCAGTACTTC.

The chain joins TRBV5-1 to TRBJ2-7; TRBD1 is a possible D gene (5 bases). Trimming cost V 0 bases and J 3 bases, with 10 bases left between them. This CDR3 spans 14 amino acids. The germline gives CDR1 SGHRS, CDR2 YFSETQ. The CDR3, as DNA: TGCGCCAGCAGCTTGGACAGGCTCCGCTACGAGCAGTACTTC. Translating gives CASSLDRLRYEQYF.